This T cell receptor (beta chain) is drawn from a study of OX40 agonist ivuxolimab in advanced cancers. The wider study: As their treatment, patients were administered ivuxolimab, an agonistic anti-OX40 (CD134) antibody. Patients in the trial were receiving intravenous ivuxolimab every 2 weeks, at doses of 0.01 to 10 mg/kg. Study outcomes and limitations: Expanded clones were, on average, more numerous in CD8+ T cells than in CD4+. Clones of CD4+ and CD8+ blood T cells grew by week 6 at doses of 0.1 to 3.0 mg/kg.

Notes on this clone: Its antigen is unidentified.

Sequencing was performed with immunoSEQ multiplex PCR; in TCRdb, only in-frame clones are kept and a portion is missing. Of almost 70,000 clones in the sample, roughly 90% were seen once. The source material was CD4+ or CD8+ T cells sorted from blood, sampled in a trial of the OX40 agonist ivuxolimab. This clonotype was obtained from an adult with an advanced solid tumor such as melanoma, head and neck, liver or kidney cancer.

The CDR3 protein is CASSPRSVLVSSGANVLTF. The CDR3 DNA follows: TGTGCCAGCTCACCTAGGTCGGTACTCGTTAGCTCTGGGGCCAACGTCCTGACTTTC. This chain connects TRBV18 to TRBJ2-6; D not certain. Germline V CDR1 and CDR2: KGHSH, LQKENI. The CDR3 length is 19 residues. V was trimmed by 3 bases and J by 0 bases, leaving 18 bases between them.